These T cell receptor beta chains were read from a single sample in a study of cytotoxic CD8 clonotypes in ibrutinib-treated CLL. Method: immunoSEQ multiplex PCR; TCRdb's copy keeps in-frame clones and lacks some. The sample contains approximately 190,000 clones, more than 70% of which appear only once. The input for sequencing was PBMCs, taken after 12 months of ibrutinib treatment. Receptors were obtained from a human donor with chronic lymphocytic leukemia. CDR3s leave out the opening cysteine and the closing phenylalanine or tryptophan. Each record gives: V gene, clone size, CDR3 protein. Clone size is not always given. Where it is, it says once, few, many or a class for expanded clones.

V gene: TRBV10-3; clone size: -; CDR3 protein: AISERTAGANVLT
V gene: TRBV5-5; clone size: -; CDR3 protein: ASSLEVRGETQY
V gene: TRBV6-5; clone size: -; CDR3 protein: ASSYSMAVNTGELF
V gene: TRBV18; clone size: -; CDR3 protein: ASSGQGANTGELF
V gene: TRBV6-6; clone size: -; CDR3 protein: ASSSRPGSGQPQH
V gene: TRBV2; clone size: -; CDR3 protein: ASRPQGVTNEKLF
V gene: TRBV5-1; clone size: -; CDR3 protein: ASSLGDRAYGYT
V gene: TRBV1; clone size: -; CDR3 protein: TSSQDVRGAEAF
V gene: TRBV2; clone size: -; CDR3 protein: ASGRETSYEQY
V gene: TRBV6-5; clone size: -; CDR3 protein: ASNERYNSPLH
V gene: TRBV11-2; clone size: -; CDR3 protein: ASSRQLAGSPVDTQY
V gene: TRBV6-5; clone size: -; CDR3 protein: ASSRTGFYGYT
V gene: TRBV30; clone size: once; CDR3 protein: AWSDNPRGYGYT
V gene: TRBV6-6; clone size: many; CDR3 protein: ASSMGDYEQY
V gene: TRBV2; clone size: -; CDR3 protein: ASSEAEDRIYEQY
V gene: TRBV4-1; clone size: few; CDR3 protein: ASSQATVSYEQY
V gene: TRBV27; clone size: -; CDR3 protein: ASSLIPGDGLNEQY
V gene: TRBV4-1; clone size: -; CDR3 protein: ASSHNGLAGNYEQY
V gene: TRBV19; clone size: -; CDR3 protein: ASERASGSTDTQY
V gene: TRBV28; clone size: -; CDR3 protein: ASSLGTVNEQF
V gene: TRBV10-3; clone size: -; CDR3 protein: AISGEGHEQY
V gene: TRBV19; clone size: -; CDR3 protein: ASSIGGYPREQY
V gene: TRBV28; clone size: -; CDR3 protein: ASSLKAGGHRGQF
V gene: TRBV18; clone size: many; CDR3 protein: ASSRYLTDNSNQPQH
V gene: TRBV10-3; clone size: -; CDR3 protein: AISGRLQLNTEAF
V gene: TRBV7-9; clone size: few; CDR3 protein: ASSAQGLDTEAF
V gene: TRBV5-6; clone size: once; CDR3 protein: ASSLGPGEETQY
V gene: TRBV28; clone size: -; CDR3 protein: ASRTRTGNTIY
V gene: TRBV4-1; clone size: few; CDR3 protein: ASSQEGTVETQY
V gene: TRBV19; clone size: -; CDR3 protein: ASSGGPGLENTGELF
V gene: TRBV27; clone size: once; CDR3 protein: ASSFGRVGQPQH
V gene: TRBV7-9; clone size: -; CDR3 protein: ASSFGTFYGYT
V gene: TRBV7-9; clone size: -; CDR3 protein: ASSLRGAGTEAF
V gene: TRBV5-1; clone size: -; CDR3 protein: ASSLVLYEGGELF
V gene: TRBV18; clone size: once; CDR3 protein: ASSPIGNEQF
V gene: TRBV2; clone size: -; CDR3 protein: GARGVYGAQY
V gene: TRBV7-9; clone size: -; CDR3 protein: ASSPVGSSETQY
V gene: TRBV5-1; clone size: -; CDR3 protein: ASSPGQSPYEQY
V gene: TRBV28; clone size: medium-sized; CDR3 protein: ASRGRTGGGGGYT
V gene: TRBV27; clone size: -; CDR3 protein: ASGPTSDRAEKLF
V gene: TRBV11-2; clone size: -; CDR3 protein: ASSSLWGVGTEAF
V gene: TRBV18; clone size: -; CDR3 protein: ASSPNRGLGAYEQY
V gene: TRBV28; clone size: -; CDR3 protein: ASSFVRGGLNEKLF
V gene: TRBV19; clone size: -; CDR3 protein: ASSISRTGANYGYT
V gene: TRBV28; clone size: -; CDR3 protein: ASSTWTGVAHEQY
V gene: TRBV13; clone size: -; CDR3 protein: ASSLNSFERGSYEQY
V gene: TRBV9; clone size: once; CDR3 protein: ASSGLQGNSPLH
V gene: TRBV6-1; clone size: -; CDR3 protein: ASSRDRDNYGYT
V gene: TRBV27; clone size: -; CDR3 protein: ASSLLGTTFAEAF
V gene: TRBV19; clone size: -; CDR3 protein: ASSIMRTAYSNQPQH
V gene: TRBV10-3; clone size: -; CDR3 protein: AIRGAGPYNEQF
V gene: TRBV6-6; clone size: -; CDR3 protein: ASSFRAPGDTQY
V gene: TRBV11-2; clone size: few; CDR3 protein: ASGTADYEQY
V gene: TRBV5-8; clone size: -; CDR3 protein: ASSLGRTEAPYEQY
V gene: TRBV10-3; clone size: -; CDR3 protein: ATPGDGGDVEAF
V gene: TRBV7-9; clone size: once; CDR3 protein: ASSLGTVSNQH
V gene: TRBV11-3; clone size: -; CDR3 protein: ASSPRSGAYEQY
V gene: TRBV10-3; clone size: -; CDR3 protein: AISSTGTGAYNEQF
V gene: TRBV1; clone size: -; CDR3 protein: TSSQDVGQGAGELF